The clone carrying this T cell receptor beta chain was seen a handful of times. The antigen is not known. The germline gives CDR1 MNHNS, CDR2 SASEGT. The CDR3 is 13 amino acids. Between the trimmed V and J ends, which lost 7 bases and 6 bases, there was a span of 14 bases. The sample originates from a study of early T cells in non-severe SARS-CoV-2 infection. Study as a whole: Sequenced material consisted of bulk RNA (from unsorted whole blood), and chains were unpaired. General study points: Sequences matched to VDJdb favored anti-spike CD8 responses, while private and CD4 specificities were missed.

The protocol attached unique molecular identifiers to individual cDNA molecules. TCRdb re-called the 5' RACE reads with MiXCR, one entry per CDR3 protein. The table includes 45,000 to 60,000 distinct CDR3 sequences, about 10% detected once. The clonotype comes from an adult who was a healthcare worker with PCR-confirmed SARS-CoV-2 infection or an uninfected control (not recorded which). The sequencing here drew on whole blood, taken at baseline. The genes are TRBV6-1 and TRBJ2-3, with D uncertain. This CDR3 reads CASNSPRWDTQYF. CDR3 nucleotides: TGTGCCAGCAACTCCCCCAGGTGGGATACGCAGTATTTT.